This TCR beta chain originates from a study of shared clonotypes between healthy human individuals (dated by TCRdb to 2018 to 2020). In terms of the full investigation: The cohort included three men and a couple of women between 18 and 49 years of age. For each donor, CD4 naive and CD4 memory were each run on three plates, CD8 naive on two plates, and CD8 memory on one plate. To estimate repertoire size and how much clonotypes are shared between individuals, the study performed deep sequencing of blood TCR repertoires from roughly five healthy adults. Different laboratories and diverse techniques were used to prepare libraries and sequence TCR repertoires, to increase sequencing depth and limit assay-specific biases. Each donor's leukapheresis produced roughly between about 0.85 and 10 billion PBMCs. Beyond this particular receptor, the publication reports: Across a handful of donors, around 5% of naive CD4, around 3.3% of naive CD8, about 2.3% of memory CD4, and approximately 0.4% of memory CD8 clonotypes were shared. Sampling was limited to blood, and TCR repertoires in tissue likely differ from TCR repertoires in blood. Pairwise subsampling indicated that sequencing depth was expected to affect the degree of clonotype sharing among donors. Estimated clonotype richness was generally larger for naive than for memory subsets. Higher generation probabilities were observed for clonotypes shared by all four sorted-subset donors than for non-shared clonotypes. Incomplete sequencing was indicated by rarefaction of sorted-subset datasets, despite the large sequencing depth. The genetic and exposure-history diversity represented was limited by the small number of donors.

TCR CDR3 regions were amplified from genomic DNA by multiplex PCR using the deep immunoSEQ assay. Genomic DNA extracted from each cell subset was distributed evenly over all wells of several immunoSEQ 96-well plates, and each plate served as one replicate. Each replicate PCR for sorted subsets received around 210 ng genomic DNA, equal to roughly 33,000 T cell genomes. Purified libraries were quantified with a Qubit 3.0 fluorometer, sized on a Bioanalyzer 2100, and re-quantified with the KAPA Library Quantification kit. Every immunoSEQ 96-well plate was sequenced on a dedicated single-read 150-cycle Illumina NextSeq 550 flow cell. The published analysis was carried out like this. Because the immunoSEQ output held only junctional sequences and lacked quality scores, the filtering could not match the filtering applied to full-length reads. Sequences were annotated with PyIR, a Python wrapper for IgBLAST v1.9, and V/J genes and CDR3 were assigned using IMGT germline references. Reads with weak V/J assignments (E-value above 1e-6), missing CDR3, stop codons, out-of-frame junctions, or ambiguous translated residues were removed. V3J clonotypes were defined as sequences sharing an identical inferred V gene, J gene, and CDR3 amino acid sequence. The percentage overlap between two repertoires was calculated by dividing the number of shared unique clonotypes by the size of the smaller repertoire. Richness of each repertoire was evaluated using RTK rarefaction, the Chao1 estimator, and Recon v2.1 estimates of unobserved clonotypes. Generation probabilities were computed with OLGA for all TCRbeta clonotypes obtained by the gDNA method from several donors. TCRdb retrieved this table from immuneACCESS and kept in-frame rearrangements only. Not all clones are present; in checked studies, unresolved V genes account for under half, and no reason is known for the remainder. The DNA gave D and trimming, while V, J and clone size come from that table. This sample comprises about 1 million clones, roughly 75% of them detected only once. The ten most abundant clones make up over 1.3% of the sample.

The donors were healthy, HIV-negative adults with no recently reported acute infections or vaccinations. Every donor was a Caucasian adult living in Nashville, Tennessee, USA. CD4+ T cells were enriched through magnetic negative selection, after which naive cells were positively selected on CD45RA and the remaining negative fraction served as the memory subset. Blood was obtained by leukapheresis, after which PBMCs were separated by Ficoll-Histopaque density gradient centrifugation and cryopreserved in liquid nitrogen vapor phase. Analytical flow cytometry was used to check the purity and quantity of each magnetically sorted T cell population. Genomic DNA was isolated from every sorted fraction and measured by UV absorbance on a Nanodrop 2000c. In regard to this clone: Its antigen is not yet known. Base-call qualities are not available, and no considerably larger clone is one nucleotide away.

V gives up 0 bases and J gives up 2 bases, and the segment between their germline ends measures 7 bases. Spanning cysteine to phenylalanine, the CDR3 consists of 14 amino acids. Only CDR3 DNA is held: 42 bases, read in frame from base 1. According to the germline V gene, CDR1 reads LGHNA and CDR2 reads YNFKEQ. This clonotype was sampled from a man younger than 35 in good health. Input material: memory CD4+ T cells sorted from blood. Taken with the paper, the label for cell subset or site translates to: CD45RA-negative fraction. In this chain, TRBV4-2 is recombined with TRBJ1-1; the D gene is not confidently resolved. The bases are TGTGCCAGCAGCCAAGATCTGATTAACACTGAAGCTTTCTTT. This codes for CASSQDLINTEAFF.